This T cell receptor beta chain was observed in a study of T-cell reconstitution after alpha-beta-depleted transplantation in children. The study's findings and limits: Reportedly, only several hundred clones from non-depleted graft cells drove alpha-beta T-cell counts at about two months.

Unique molecular identifiers tagged the TCRbeta library. TCRdb reanalysed the PCR reads using MiXCR and keeps one entry per CDR3 protein. Among 450,000 to 550,000 distinct CDR3 sequences listed, over 10% were seen once. V dropped 2 bases and J dropped 8; count of bases not matched to a gene: 8. CDR3 length: 15 amino acids. Germline CDR1 reads SGHTA; CDR2 reads FQGNSA. This clonotype was counted between two and nine times. Its antigen is unknown. The chain employs TRBV7-2 and TRBJ2-1; 8 bases map to TRBD2. The sequence came from a female patient between 2 and 15 years old who had a stem cell transplant for aplastic anemia, so the T cells may come from the graft donor. Sequencing used PBMCs, mostly from graft donor cells, obtained 180 days after TCRalphabeta/CD19-depleted stem cell transplant. DNA of the CDR3: TGTGCCAGCAGCTTAACCGGGACTAGTGTCTATGAGCAGTTCTTC. It codes for CASSLTGTSVYEQFF.